Detailed here is one T cell receptor beta chain. The run depth of the assay was deep. Data came from immunoSEQ multiplex PCR; TCRdb stores just in-frame clones and leaves some out. Found here are under 1,100,000 clones, around 78% of them singletons; the top ten hold 0.55% to 0.7%. This sample was taken from a study of shared clonotypes between healthy human individuals. Germline CDR1 reads MDHEN; CDR2 reads SYDVKM. V shed 2 bases and J shed 5 bases, with 9 bases lying between them. This CDR3 contains 13 residues. The sequencing sample was made of memory CD4+ T cells from PBMCs. The subset is: CD45RA-negative fraction. The chain is built from TRBV28 and TRBJ1-2; D remains ambiguous. The TCR sequence derives from a man younger than 35 in good health. Some clones in this sample may be carry-over from other donors' samples. CDR3: CASSLNLLYGYTF. The CDR3 DNA follows: TGTGCCAGCAGTTTAAATCTCTTATATGGCTACACCTTC.